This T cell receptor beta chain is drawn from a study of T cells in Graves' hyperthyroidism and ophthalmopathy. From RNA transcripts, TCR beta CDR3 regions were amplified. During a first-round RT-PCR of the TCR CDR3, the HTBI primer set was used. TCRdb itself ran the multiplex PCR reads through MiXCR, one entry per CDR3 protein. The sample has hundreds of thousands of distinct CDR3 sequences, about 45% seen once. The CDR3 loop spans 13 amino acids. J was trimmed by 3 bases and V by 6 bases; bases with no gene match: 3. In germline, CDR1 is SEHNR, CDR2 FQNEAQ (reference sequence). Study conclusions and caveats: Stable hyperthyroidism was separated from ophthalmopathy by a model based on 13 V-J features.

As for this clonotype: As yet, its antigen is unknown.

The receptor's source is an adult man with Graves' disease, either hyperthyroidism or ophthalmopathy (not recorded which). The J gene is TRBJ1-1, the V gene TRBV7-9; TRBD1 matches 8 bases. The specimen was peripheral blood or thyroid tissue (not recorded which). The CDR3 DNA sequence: TGTGCCAGCAGGGGGGGACAGGACACTGAAGCTTTCTTT. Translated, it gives CASRGGQDTEAFF.